These 20 T cell receptor beta chains were all obtained from the same sample, sequenced in a study of blood T cell repertoires in COVID-19. Only in-frame clones appear in the TCRdb table, and some are missing; sequencing was by immunoSEQ multiplex PCR. The sample consists of under 55,000 clones, around 80% of them appearing once. Sequencing was done on a sample of peripheral blood. The source of these receptors is a human donor in a cohort sampled during active COVID-19.

In its sample, this clone was seen once. This sequence joins TRBV18 and TRBJ1-2; possible D gene TRBD1, 5 bases. The CDR3 is 16 residues long. Germline CDR1 is KGHSH and CDR2 is LQKENI. V gave up 4 bases and J gave up 0 bases, with 15 bases separating them. For the CDR3, the DNA is TGTGCCAGCTCACAGGGAACAGGAAACTCTAACTATGGCTACACCTTC. Translation gives CASSQGTGNSNYGYTF.

The chain links TRBV19 to TRBJ1-2; TRBD1 agrees at 9 bases. Trimming removed 5 bases from V and 6 bases from J; junction bases left unmatched: 4. CDR1 LNHDA and CDR2 SQIVND come from the germline V gene (reference sequence). The length of the CDR3 is 13 residues. The CDR3 is CASSSRDRDGYTF. The CDR3 bases are TGTGCCAGTAGTTCCCGGGACAGGGATGGCTACACCTTC.

In this sample, this clone turned up once. The chain recombines TRBV18 with TRBJ2-1; TRBD2 aligns across 10 bases. Losses at the gene ends were 5 bases for V and 9 bases for J; bases not matched to a gene: 10. The CDR3 extends over 15 amino acids. Germline V gives CDR1 KGHSH, CDR2 LQKENI. CDR3 loop: CASSSSSGRAVEQFF. Written as DNA, the CDR3 is TGTGCCAGCTCAAGCTCCAGCGGGAGGGCCGTTGAGCAGTTCTTC.

The CDR3 sequence is CASSMRAASSYEQYF. For the CDR3, the DNA is TGTGCCAGTAGTATGAGGGCTGCGAGTTCCTACGAGCAGTACTTC. The genes are TRBV19 and TRBJ2-7, with D perhaps matching TRBD2 (5 bases). Germline V lookup: CDR1 LNHDA, CDR2 SQIVND (reference sequence). Between the trimmed V and J ends, which lost 3 bases and 1 base, there was a span of 13 bases. CDR3 size: 15 residues. The variable domain in full, with the rest retrieved from reference TRBV19 and TRBJ2-7, is DGGITQSPKYLFRKEGQNVTLSCEQNLNHDAMYWYRQDPGQGLRLIYYSQIVNDFQKGDIAEGYSVSREKKESFPLTVTSAQKNPTAFYLCASSMRAASSYEQYFGPGTRLTVT.

The V and J genes are TRBV6-1 and TRBJ2-1, with 12 bases identical to TRBD2. Germline values: CDR1 MNHNS, CDR2 SASEGT. J gave up 7 bases and V 2 bases, and 0 bases lay outside the gene matches. This CDR3 comprises 14 residues. Written as DNA, the CDR3 is TGTGCCAGCAGTGAAACTAGCGGGAGGAATGAGCAGTTCTTC. This translates into CASSETSGRNEQFF.

There are a few counts of this clone. The gene calls are TRBV10-1 and TRBJ1-3; no clear D. V gave up 0 bases and J gave up 4 bases, with 7 bases separating them. The germline V gene encodes CDR1 WNHNN and CDR2 SYGVQD (reference sequence). This CDR3 has 14 amino acids. The CDR3 nucleotides read TGCGCCAGCAGTGAGTCGTACGAGGGAAACACCATATATTTT. Its protein is CASSESYEGNTIYF.

This chain connects TRBV6-2 or TRBV6-3 to TRBJ2-5, with 10 bases lining up with TRBD2. Germline V gene lookup returns CDR1 MNHEY and CDR2 SVGEGT. CDR3 length: 14 amino acids. J gave up 4 bases and V 5 bases, and 4 bases lay outside the gene matches. CDR3 protein: CASSRRLAGETQYF. The CDR3 DNA reads as TGTGCCAGCAGTCGACGACTAGCGGGAGAGACCCAGTACTTC.

The chain employs TRBV10-2 and TRBJ2-2; D gene unclear. Germline V gene sequence: CDR1 WSHSY, CDR2 SAAADI. The CDR3 contains 15 residues. V lost 0 bases and J 6 bases, leaving 11 bases between the germline ends. CDR3: CASSESTTLSGELFF. The CDR3 DNA reads TGCGCCAGCAGTGAGTCGACGACTCTTTCCGGGGAGCTGTTTTTT.

This chain joins TRBV5-4 and TRBJ2-6; D is uncertain. Germline V gene sequence: CDR1 SGHNT, CDR2 YYREEE (reference sequence). V lost 4 bases to trimming and J lost 0 bases, with 2 bases between them. The CDR3 sequence is 13 residues long. Written as DNA, the CDR3 is TGTGCCAGCAGCCTCTCTGGGGCCAACGTCCTGACTTTC. Protein sequence: CASSLSGANVLTF.

CDR3 in DNA: TGTGCCAGCAGCCCAGGGGAGCTCGGGGATGAGCAGTTCTTC. Its protein product is CASSPGELGDEQFF. V is TRBV7-7 and J is TRBJ2-1; possibly TRBD1 for D (6 bases). Germline CDR1 reads SSHAT; CDR2 reads FNYEAQ (reference sequence). This CDR3 is built from 14 residues. The V end was cut by 5 bases, the J end by 8 bases, with 16 bases between.

There are a few counts of this clone. This sequence joins TRBV28 and TRBJ1-1; D gene uncertain. Germline V CDR1 and CDR2: MDHEN, SYDVKM. The V gene lost 2 bases and the J gene lost 12 bases, with 10 bases spanning the gap. CDR3 length: 11 residues. The CDR3 is CASSLREVTFF. The DNA of the CDR3 is TGTGCCAGCAGTTTAAGGGAGGTAACTTTCTTT.

The V gene is TRBV19, the J gene TRBJ2-1, with 10 bases lining up with TRBD2. Germline V gene sequence: CDR1 LNHDA, CDR2 SQIVND (reference sequence). The junction had 7 bases not matched to a gene; V was cut back by 7 bases and J by 7 bases. The CDR3 runs to 14 residues. The CDR3 sequence: CASKTGLAANEQFF. The CDR3 region has the DNA TGTGCCAGTAAGACAGGACTAGCGGCGAATGAGCAGTTCTTC.

This clone was counted only a few times. This chain uses TRBV19 with TRBJ2-7, with 11 bases aligning to TRBD2. The CDR3 consists of 16 residues. Unmatched junction bases numbered 8, after V lost 1 base and J lost 6 bases. Per germline, CDR1 LNHDA and CDR2 SQIVND (reference sequence). For the CDR3, the DNA is TGTGCCAGTAGTATAGGCGTACTAGCGGGAGTATCCGAGCAGTACTTC. It specifies CASSIGVLAGVSEQYF.

This rearrangement joins TRBV10-2 to TRBJ2-3; 12 bases line up with TRBD1. The length of the CDR3 is 15 residues. V was clipped by 7 bases and J by 4 bases; unmatched bases: 6. Germline V gene data show CDR1 as WSHSY and CDR2 as SAAADI. The CDR3 is CASKRGTGGSDTQYF. In DNA form, the CDR3 reads TGCGCCAGCAAGAGAGGGACAGGGGGCTCAGATACGCAGTATTTT.

This chain uses TRBV6-1 with TRBJ1-5; D may be TRBD1 (6 bases). The CDR3 loop spans 14 amino acids. Germline V gives CDR1 MNHNS, CDR2 SASEGT. V lost 1 base and J 6 bases, leaving 10 bases between the germline ends. In nucleotides, the CDR3 is TGTGCCAGCAGTGAAGTTGGGGGCGGTCAGCCCCAGCATTTT. As protein: CASSEVGGGQPQHF.

The V gene is TRBV5-4, the J gene TRBJ1-1; 8 bases are shared with TRBD1. In germline, CDR1 is SGHNT, CDR2 YYREEE (reference sequence). The CDR3 runs 16 residues. The trim removed 3 bases at V and 5 bases at J, leaving 12 bases unmatched. CDR3 residues: CASSSGATGEGTEAFF. The CDR3 DNA follows: TGTGCCAGCAGCTCAGGCGCGACAGGGGAGGGGACTGAAGCTTTCTTT.

V usage is TRBV19 and J usage is TRBJ2-5; TRBD1 agrees at 11 bases. Germline assignment: CDR1 LNHDA and CDR2 SQIVND (reference sequence). With V trimmed by 6 bases and J by 4 bases, 7 bases remained unmatched. The CDR3 runs to 15 residues. As DNA, the CDR3 is TGTGCCAGTAGCCCGGACAGGGGGCGCGGAGAGACCCAGTACTTC. Its translation is CASSPDRGRGETQYF.

The chain combines TRBV30 with TRBJ1-2; TRBD1 matches 9 bases. Germline V lookup: CDR1 GTSNPN, CDR2 SVGIG (reference sequence). With 5 bases clipped from V and 3 bases from J, the junction kept 7 bases outside the gene matches. CDR3 length equals 14 residues. CDR3 nucleotides: TGTGCCTGGGGGCCCCGGACAGGGGACTATGGCTACACCTTC. Translating gives CAWGPRTGDYGYTF.

This clone occurred a few times. This rearrangement joins TRBV5-4 to TRBJ1-1; TRBD1 matches 8 bases. Germline V lookup: CDR1 SGHNT, CDR2 YYREEE (reference sequence). Trimming removed 7 bases from V and 10 bases from J; junction bases left unmatched: 6. CDR3 length: 11 residues. The chain's CDR3 is CASGWTGRAFF. CDR3 DNA sequence: TGTGCCAGCGGATGGACAGGGCGAGCTTTCTTT. Supplemented by reference TRBV5-4 and TRBJ1-1, the full variable domain reads ETGVTQSPTHLIKTRGQQVTLRCSSQSGHNTVSWYQQALGQGPQFIFQYYREEENGRGNFPPRFSGLQFPNYSSELNVNALELDDSALYLCASGWTGRAFFGQGTRLTVV.

The V call is TRBV7-8, the J call TRBJ1-4, with a possible D match to TRBD1 (5 bases). The CDR3 is 13 residues long. Germline-derived CDR1 and CDR2 are SGHVS and FQNEAQ. Trimming removed 1 base at V and 5 bases at J, with 5 bases between. DNA for the CDR3: TGTGCCAGCAGCTTAGAGGGGAATGAAAAACTGTTTTTT. Translation gives CASSLEGNEKLFF.